A single sample is the source of the 29 T cell receptor beta chains below, sequenced in a study of blood T cell repertoires in COVID-19. Generated by immunoSEQ multiplex PCR, the TCRdb table keeps only in-frame clones and is missing some. This sample has 150,000 to 200,000 clones, with around four fifths found just once. The source material was peripheral blood. The receptors stem from a man aged 70 or older who had recovered from COVID-19.

The rearrangement joins TRBV3-1 (or the pseudogene TRBV3-2) to TRBJ2-7; 11 nucleotides align to TRBD2. CDR3 length: 16 amino acids. V lost 5 bases and J lost 2; bases outside the gene matches: 8. The germline CDR1 and CDR2 sequences are LGHDT and YNNKEL (reference sequence). CDR3 nucleotide sequence: TGTGCCAGCAGCTGGAACCCGGGACTAGCGGCCTACGAGCAGTACTTC. Its translation is CASSWNPGLAAYEQYF.

The table lists this clone with a count of one. The rearrangement uses TRBV2 and TRBJ1-1; TRBD1 matches 7 bases. Germline CDR1 reads SNHLY; CDR2 reads FYNNEI. This CDR3 spans 13 amino acids. J lost 2 bases, V lost 7 bases, and 4 bases had no gene match. CDR3 residues: CASIRDSNTEAFF. The CDR3 bases are TGTGCCAGCATCCGGGACAGCAACACTGAAGCTTTCTTT.

The chain has TRBV7-9 and TRBJ2-1; the D gene is possibly TRBD2 (6 bases). V dropped 6 bases and J dropped 5 bases, with 20 bases sitting between them. Germline V gene data show CDR1 as SEHNR and CDR2 as FQNEAQ (reference sequence). The CDR3 length is 16 residues. CDR3 in amino acids: CASSPPGTPLNNEQFF. The CDR3, as DNA: TGTGCCAGCAGTCCCCCCGGGACTCCCCTTAACAATGAGCAGTTCTTC. Variable domain in full (rest from reference TRBV7-9 and TRBJ2-1): DTGVSQNPRHKITKRGQNVTFRCDPISEHNRLYWYRQTLGQGPEFLTYFQNEAQLEKSRLLSDRFSAERPKGSFSTLEIQRTEQGDSAMYLCASSPPGTPLNNEQFFGPGTRLTVL.

This clone was seen a handful of times. This chain links TRBV6-5 with TRBJ2-7, with D possibly matching TRBD2 (6 bases). This CDR3 is built from 14 residues. V was clipped by 6 bases and J by 3 bases, with 15 bases between them. The germline V gene encodes CDR1 MNHEY and CDR2 SVGAGI. The CDR3: CASRPRDGDYEQYF. Written as DNA, the CDR3 is TGTGCCAGCAGACCGCGGGACGGGGACTACGAGCAGTACTTC.

The chain links TRBV7-2 to TRBJ1-5, with D perhaps TRBD1 (6 bases). Trimming took off 2 bases at V and 2 bases at J, with 10 bases between the two ends. Germline V CDR1 and CDR2: SGHTA, FQGNSA. The CDR3 has 15 amino acids. The CDR3 spells CASSLRDIGNQPQHF. CDR3 DNA: TGTGCCAGCAGCTTACGGGACATTGGCAATCAGCCCCAGCATTTT.

CDR3 residues: CASTELTSGRNEQYF. The CDR3 DNA reads as TGTGCCAGCACCGAACTAACTAGCGGGAGAAACGAGCAGTACTTC. The gene calls are TRBV6-5 and TRBJ2-7; 11 bases line up with TRBD2. The CDR3 runs to 15 residues. With V trimmed by 7 bases and J by 5 bases, 10 bases remained unmatched. Germline lookup yields CDR1 MNHEY and CDR2 SVGAGI.

V is TRBV5-4 and J is TRBJ2-1, with 10 bases that match TRBD2. Germline values: CDR1 SGHNT, CDR2 YYREEE (reference sequence). The trim removed 4 bases at V and 9 bases at J, leaving 13 bases unmatched. The CDR3 sequence is 16 residues long. This CDR3 reads CASSPGASGSSGEQFF. CDR3 DNA sequence: TGTGCCAGCAGCCCTGGGGCTAGCGGGAGCTCGGGTGAGCAGTTCTTC.

This clone was seen more than once but under ten times. J is TRBJ1-4 and V is TRBV6-1; unclear D gene. Trimming removed 2 bases at V and 10 bases at J, with 5 bases between. This CDR3 has 11 amino acids. CDR1 is MNHNS, CDR2 SASEGT, per germline. CDR3 bases: TGTGCCAGCAGTGAAAGAGGAAAACTGTTTTTT. This translates into CASSERGKLFF.

This clone came up a few times. This chain links TRBV5-1 with TRBJ2-7, with TRBD2 identical over 7 bases. The CDR3 has 14 residues. Germline values: CDR1 SGHRS, CDR2 YFSETQ. The trim removed 4 bases at V and 4 bases at J, leaving 8 bases unmatched. CDR3 sequence: CASSPGLTLYEQYF. Written as DNA, the CDR3 is TGCGCCAGCAGCCCGGGACTAACTCTTTACGAGCAGTACTTC. Looking up the rest from reference TRBV5-1 and TRBJ2-7 gives the full variable domain: KAGVTQTPRYLIKTRGQQVTLSCSPISGHRSVSWYQQTPGQGLQFLFEYFSETQRNKGNFPGRFSGRQFSNSRSEMNVSTLELGDSALYLCASSPGLTLYEQYFGPGTRLTVT.

A few counts support this clone. This chain joins TRBV19 and TRBJ2-1; D gene ambiguous. In germline, CDR1 is LNHDA, CDR2 SQIVND (reference sequence). The CDR3 is made up of 14 amino acids. Trimming shortened V by 3 bases and J by 4 bases, and 10 bases separated the two germline ends. CDR3 bases: TGTGCCAGTAGTATCCCCAGGCAATACAATGAGCAGTTCTTC. This encodes CASSIPRQYNEQFF.

V is TRBV28 and J is TRBJ2-1; tentatively, D is TRBD2 (5 bases). The CDR3 consists of 11 residues. V lost 7 bases and J lost 7, with 8 bases in between. Per the germline V gene, CDR1 is MDHEN and CDR2 is SYDVKM. This CDR3 reads CASTRRNEQFF. The CDR3 coding sequence is TGTGCCAGCACCCGGAGGAATGAGCAGTTCTTC.

The gene calls are TRBV7-2 and TRBJ1-1; 7 positions agree with TRBD1. In germline, CDR1 is SGHTA, CDR2 FQGNSA. This CDR3 is built from 15 residues. J gave up 2 bases and V 1 base, and 4 bases lay outside the gene matches. The CDR3 reads CASSLDPGGNTEAFF. The DNA of the CDR3 is TGTGCCAGCAGCTTAGATCCAGGGGGAAACACTGAAGCTTTCTTT.

The gene calls are TRBV2 and TRBJ2-1; TRBD2 agrees at 11 bases. CDR3 length: 15 amino acids. The junction had 7 bases not matched to a gene; V was cut back by 5 bases and J by 7 bases. Germline CDR1 is SNHLY and CDR2 is FYNNEI. CDR3 protein: CASSLAGGPENEQFF. CDR3 nucleotide sequence: TGTGCCAGCAGTTTAGCGGGAGGGCCTGAAAATGAGCAGTTCTTC.

The chain combines TRBV5-1 with TRBJ2-3; TRBD2 might be the D (6 bases). V lost 2 bases and J lost 1, with 20 bases in between. This CDR3 is 18 amino acids long. The germline CDR1 and CDR2 sequences are SGHRS and YFSETQ. The chain's CDR3 is CASSLLIGGASGTDTQYF. The CDR3 DNA is TGCGCCAGCAGCTTACTAATCGGCGGCGCTAGCGGCACAGATACGCAGTATTTT.

The rearrangement links TRBV5-4 to TRBJ1-1, with D possibly being TRBD1 (6 bases). V was trimmed by 4 bases and J by 5 bases, leaving 15 bases between them. CDR3 length: 14 residues. CDR1 and CDR2 (germline): SGHNT, YYREEE (reference sequence). CDR3 DNA: TGTGCCAGCAGCACTCCGGGACAAACGACTGAAGCTTTCTTT. This encodes CASSTPGQTTEAFF.

This clone was detected only once. The V gene is TRBV7-2, the J gene TRBJ2-3, with 14 nucleotides matching TRBD2. The CDR3 extends over 18 amino acids. CDR1 and CDR2 from the germline V gene are SGHTA and FQGNSA. Losses at the gene ends were 5 bases for V and 1 base for J; bases not matched to a gene: 8. The CDR3 sequence: CASSKTSGRAIGTDTQYF. The CDR3, as DNA: TGTGCCAGCAGCAAGACTAGCGGGAGGGCCATTGGCACAGATACGCAGTATTTT.

This chain connects TRBV10-1 to TRBJ2-1; TRBD2 matches 8 bases. V shed 4 bases and J 2 bases; nucleotides not matched to a gene: 1. The germline V gene encodes CDR1 WNHNN and CDR2 SYGVQD (reference sequence). This CDR3 spans 14 amino acids. In nucleotides, the CDR3 is TGCGCCAGCAGTGTCGGGAGGGCCTACAATGAGCAGTTCTTC. Protein: CASSVGRAYNEQFF.

For the CDR3, the DNA is TGTGCCAGCAGCGACGACAGGGGGATTACTGAAGCTTTCTTT. Its protein is CASSDDRGITEAFF. The J gene is TRBJ1-1, the V gene TRBV9; 9 nucleotides agree with TRBD1. This CDR3 is 14 amino acids long. In germline, CDR1 is SGDLS, CDR2 YYNGEE. V lost 3 bases and J lost 5; bases outside the gene matches: 5.

The rearrangement uses TRBV9 and TRBJ2-7; 7 bases map to TRBD1. Germline CDR1 reads SGDLS; CDR2 reads YYNGEE. V lost 0 bases to trimming and J lost 0 bases; unmatched junction nucleotides: 6. The CDR3 is 16 residues long. CDR3 DNA: TGTGCCAGCAGCGTAGAAGGGGGCGCCTACTCCTACGAGCAGTACTTC. Residues: CASSVEGGAYSYEQYF. Based on the CDR3 plus reference TRBV9 and TRBJ2-7, the full variable domain is DSGVTQTPKHLITATGQRVTLRCSPRSGDLSVYWYQQSLDQGLQFLIQYYNGEERAKGNILERFSAQQFPDLHSELNLSSLELGDSALYFCASSVEGGAYSYEQYFGPGTRLTVT.

This chain links TRBV19 with TRBJ2-3; maybe TRBD1 (5 bases). The CDR3 length is 14 residues. The ends were cut back, 5 bases at V and 2 bases at J, with 11 bases in the middle. Germline lookup yields CDR1 LNHDA and CDR2 SQIVND (reference sequence). CDR3 nucleotide sequence: TGTGCCAGTAGTCGCGCAGGGCCCACAGATACGCAGTATTTT. Its translation: CASSRAGPTDTQYF.

The chain carries TRBV20-1 and TRBJ1-2; TRBD1 might be the D (6 bases). The length of the CDR3 is 10 residues. Germline V gene data show CDR1 as DFQATT and CDR2 as SNEGSKA (reference sequence). Trimming removed 4 bases from V and 12 bases from J, with 12 bases in between. The CDR3 region is CSATDRLHTF. CDR3 coding DNA: TGCAGTGCTACAGACAGGCTACACACCTTC.

Only one count was recorded for this clone. J is TRBJ2-7 and V is TRBV24-1; 11 nucleotides line up with TRBD2. Germline V gene lookup returns CDR1 KGHDR and CDR2 SFDVKD. Losses at the gene ends were 5 bases for V and 1 base for J; bases not matched to a gene: 6. The CDR3 covers 16 residues. CDR3: CATSGVGTSGSYEQYF. CDR3 bases: TGTGCCACCAGTGGCGTCGGGACTAGCGGATCCTACGAGCAGTACTTC.

J is TRBJ1-6 and V is TRBV7-9; 8 nucleotides align to TRBD1. This CDR3 spans 15 amino acids. Germline V CDR1 and CDR2: SEHNR, FQNEAQ (reference sequence). V dropped 2 bases and J dropped 8; count of bases not matched to a gene: 5. This CDR3 reads CASSLMGQADSPLHF. The CDR3 DNA reads TGTGCCAGCAGCTTAATGGGACAGGCCGATTCACCCCTCCACTTT.

The CDR3 loop is CAGGLAETSTDTQYF. In DNA form, the CDR3 reads TGCGCCGGCGGACTCGCAGAAACTAGCACAGATACGCAGTATTTT. The rearrangement joins TRBV10-1 to TRBJ2-3; D might be TRBD2 (5 bases). Germline V gene sequence: CDR1 WNHNN, CDR2 SYGVQD (reference sequence). The ends were cut back, 11 bases at V and 0 bases at J, with 18 bases in the middle. The CDR3 runs 15 residues.

The chain links TRBV7-2 to TRBJ2-1, with D possibly matching TRBD2 (5 bases). V shed 4 bases and J shed 1 base, with 11 bases lying between them. Germline lookup yields CDR1 SGHTA and CDR2 FQGNSA. The CDR3 length is 15 residues. CDR3 nucleotides: TGTGCCAGCAGCTCTTCCGGGGATTCCTACAATGAGCAGTTCTTC. This encodes CASSSSGDSYNEQFF.

V usage is TRBV4-1 and J usage is TRBJ2-1; TRBD2 matches at 9 bases. Germline CDR1 is MGHRA and CDR2 is YSYEKL. The length of the CDR3 is 16 residues. The junction had 10 bases not matched to a gene; V was cut back by 6 bases and J by 4 bases. Here the CDR3 DNA reads TGCGCCAGCAGTCAACGGACTAGCGCAATATACAATGAGCAGTTCTTC. The encoded protein is CASSQRTSAIYNEQFF.

The rearrangement uses TRBV12-5 and TRBJ2-2; D is possibly TRBD2 (5 bases). V was clipped by 1 base and J by 6 bases, with 12 bases between them. The CDR3 runs 15 residues. Germline loops: CDR1 LGHNT, CDR2 FRNRAP. The CDR3 nucleotides read TGTGCTAGTGGTTTGGGCCTAGGAGCGGCCGGGGAGCTGTTTTTT. Its protein is CASGLGLGAAGELFF.

The DNA of the CDR3 is TGTGCCAGCTCACTAGGACAGGATCTCTATGGCTACACCTTC. This gives the protein CASSLGQDLYGYTF. The chain carries TRBV18 and TRBJ1-2; 7 bases line up with TRBD1. The CDR3 is 14 amino acids. The germline CDR1 and CDR2 sequences are KGHSH and LQKENI. V gave up 4 bases and J gave up 4 bases; unmatched junction bases: 6.

The chain is built from TRBV10-3 and TRBJ1-3, with 7 bases that match TRBD1. The CDR3 loop spans 14 amino acids. The germline V gene has CDR1 ENHRY and CDR2 SYGVKD. V gave up 7 bases and J gave up 0 bases; unmatched junction bases: 3. The CDR3 nucleotides are TGTGCCATCAAGACAGGGAACTCTGGAAACACCATATATTTT. This sequence encodes CAIKTGNSGNTIYF.